The T cell receptor beta chain under discussion was sequenced for a study of regulatory T cells in long-lasting Graves disease. Overall study findings and caveats: Compared with new cases, persistent Graves' patients showed reduced TCR diversity. There was favoring of TRBV28, TRBJ1-2 and TRBJ2-5 in persistent disease.

Arm-PCR with iRepertoire HTBI primers amplified the CDR3 regions for these TCR beta libraries. In the original analysis: Looking across samples, the authors found approximately 60 TRBV and approximately 13 TRBJ segments. TCRdb re-analysed the multiplex PCR reads in MiXCR, keeping a single row per CDR3 protein. What appears here as the V and J calls and clone size reflects TCRdb's work, not the paper's. Here the sample spans more than 300,000 distinct CDR3 sequences, roughly 17% being singletons. CDR3 length: 14 amino acids. Germline assignment: CDR1 SNHLY and CDR2 FYNNEI. Between the trimmed V and J ends, which lost 4 bases and 5 bases, there was a span of 12 bases. As to this clonotype: Its antigen is undetermined.

Noted time point: newly diagnosed GD, antithyroid drugs for less than 3 months. RNA isolated from PBMCs was used to make the TCR library. Criteria from the American Thyroid Association guidelines were applied to diagnose Graves' disease. Another study also made use of these data, one on T cells in Graves' hyperthyroidism and ophthalmopathy.

The gene calls are TRBV2 and TRBJ1-5; D possibly corresponds to TRBD1 (5 bases). Sequencing used peripheral blood mononuclear cells (PBMCs), obtained at new diagnosis, from a patient treated with antithyroid drugs. The clonotype originates from a woman aged 18-30 years with Graves disease. The chain's CDR3 is CASSGNRQDQPQHF. DNA for the CDR3: TGTGCCAGCAGTGGAAACAGGCAGGATCAGCCCCAGCATTTT.